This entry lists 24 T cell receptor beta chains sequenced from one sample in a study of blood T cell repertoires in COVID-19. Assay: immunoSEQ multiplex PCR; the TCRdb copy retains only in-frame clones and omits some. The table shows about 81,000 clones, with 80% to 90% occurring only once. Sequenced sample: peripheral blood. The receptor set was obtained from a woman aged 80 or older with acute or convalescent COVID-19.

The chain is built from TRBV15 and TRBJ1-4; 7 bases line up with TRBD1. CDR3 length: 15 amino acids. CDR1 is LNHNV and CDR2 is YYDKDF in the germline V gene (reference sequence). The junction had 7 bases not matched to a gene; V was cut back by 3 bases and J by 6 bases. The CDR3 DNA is TGTGCCACCAGCAGTGGGGCCCAGGGGGATGAAAAACTGTTTTTT. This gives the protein CATSSGAQGDEKLFF.

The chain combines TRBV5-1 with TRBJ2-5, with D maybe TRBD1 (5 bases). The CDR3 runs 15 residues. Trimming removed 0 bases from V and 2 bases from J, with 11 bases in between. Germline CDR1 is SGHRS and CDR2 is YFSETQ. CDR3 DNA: TGCGCCAGCAGCTTGGGCCTAGGGGCACAAGAGACCCAGTACTTC. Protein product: CASSLGLGAQETQYF. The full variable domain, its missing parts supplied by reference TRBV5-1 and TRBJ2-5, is KAGVTQTPRYLIKTRGQQVTLSCSPISGHRSVSWYQQTPGQGLQFLFEYFSETQRNKGNFPGRFSGRQFSNSRSEMNVSTLELGDSALYLCASSLGLGAQETQYFGPGTRLLVL.

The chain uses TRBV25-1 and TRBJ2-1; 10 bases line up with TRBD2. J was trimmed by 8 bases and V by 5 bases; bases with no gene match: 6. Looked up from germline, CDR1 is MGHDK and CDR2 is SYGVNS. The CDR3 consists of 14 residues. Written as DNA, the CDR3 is TGTGCCAGCAGTAGGGCTAGCGGGAGCTATGAGCAGTTCTTC. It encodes CASSRASGSYEQFF.

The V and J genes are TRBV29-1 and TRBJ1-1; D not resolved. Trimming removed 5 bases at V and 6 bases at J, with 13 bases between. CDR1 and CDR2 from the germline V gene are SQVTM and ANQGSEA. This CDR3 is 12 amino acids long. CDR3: CSVNPSGAEAFF. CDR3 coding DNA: TGCAGCGTTAATCCTTCGGGAGCTGAAGCTTTCTTT.

CDR3 residues: CASSPEGHGNTEAFF. The CDR3 nucleotides read TGTGCCAGCAGCCCAGAGGGACACGGGAACACTGAAGCTTTCTTT. This chain links TRBV9 with TRBJ1-1, with D perhaps matching TRBD1 (6 bases). This CDR3 spans 15 amino acids. The V end lost 4 bases, the J end lost 1 base, and 14 bases lay between the germline ends. CDR1 and CDR2 from the germline V gene are SGDLS and YYNGEE.

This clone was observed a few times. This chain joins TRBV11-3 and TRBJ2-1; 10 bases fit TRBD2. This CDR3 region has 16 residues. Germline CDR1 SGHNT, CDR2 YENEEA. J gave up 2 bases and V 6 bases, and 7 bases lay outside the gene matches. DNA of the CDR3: TGTGCCAGCAGTGAAGCGGGGGGGCCCACCTACAATGAGCAGTTCTTC. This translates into CASSEAGGPTYNEQFF.

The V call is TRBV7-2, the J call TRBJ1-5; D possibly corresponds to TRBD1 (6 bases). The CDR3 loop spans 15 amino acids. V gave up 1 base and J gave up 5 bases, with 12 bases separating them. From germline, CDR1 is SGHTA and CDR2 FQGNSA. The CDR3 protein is CASSLGGLGYQPQHF. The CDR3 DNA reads TGTGCCAGCAGCTTAGGGGGGCTAGGATATCAGCCCCAGCATTTT.

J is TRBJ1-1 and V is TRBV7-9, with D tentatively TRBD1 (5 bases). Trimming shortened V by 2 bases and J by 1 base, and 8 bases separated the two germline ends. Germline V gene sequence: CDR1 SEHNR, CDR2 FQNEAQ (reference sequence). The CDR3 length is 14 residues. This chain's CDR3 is CASSLQQENTEAFF. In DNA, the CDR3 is TGTGCCAGCAGCTTACAACAGGAGAACACTGAAGCTTTCTTT.

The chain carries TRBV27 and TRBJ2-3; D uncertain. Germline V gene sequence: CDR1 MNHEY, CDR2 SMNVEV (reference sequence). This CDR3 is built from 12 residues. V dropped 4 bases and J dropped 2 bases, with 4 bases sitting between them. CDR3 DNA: TGTGCCAGCAGTTCACACACAGATACGCAGTATTTT. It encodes CASSSHTDTQYF.

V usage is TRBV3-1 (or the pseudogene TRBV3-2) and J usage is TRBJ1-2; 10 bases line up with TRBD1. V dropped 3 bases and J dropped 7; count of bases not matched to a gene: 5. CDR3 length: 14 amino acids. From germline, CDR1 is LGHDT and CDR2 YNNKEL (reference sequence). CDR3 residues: CASSQPGQGFGYTF. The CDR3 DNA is TGTGCCAGCAGCCAGCCGGGACAGGGGTTTGGCTACACCTTC.

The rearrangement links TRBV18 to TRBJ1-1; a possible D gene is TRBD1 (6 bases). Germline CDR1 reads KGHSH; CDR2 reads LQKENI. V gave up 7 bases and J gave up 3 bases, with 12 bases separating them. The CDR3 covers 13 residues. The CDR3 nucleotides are TGTGCCAGCTTGCAGGGGATGGACACTGAAGCTTTCTTT. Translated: CASLQGMDTEAFF.

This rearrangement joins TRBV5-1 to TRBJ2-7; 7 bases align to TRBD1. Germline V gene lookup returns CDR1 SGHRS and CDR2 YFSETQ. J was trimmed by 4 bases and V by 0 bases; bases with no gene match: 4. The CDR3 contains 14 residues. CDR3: CASSLDRGPYEQYF. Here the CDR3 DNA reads TGCGCCAGCAGCTTGGACAGGGGCCCGTACGAGCAGTACTTC. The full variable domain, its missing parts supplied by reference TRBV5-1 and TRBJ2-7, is KAGVTQTPRYLIKTRGQQVTLSCSPISGHRSVSWYQQTPGQGLQFLFEYFSETQRNKGNFPGRFSGRQFSNSRSEMNVSTLELGDSALYLCASSLDRGPYEQYFGPGTRLTVT.

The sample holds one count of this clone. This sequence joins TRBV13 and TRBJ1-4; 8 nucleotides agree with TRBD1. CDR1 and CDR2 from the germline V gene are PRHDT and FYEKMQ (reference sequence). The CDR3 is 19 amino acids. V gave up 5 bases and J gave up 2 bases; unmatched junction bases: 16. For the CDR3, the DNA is TGTGCCAGCAGCCTCACACTACGGGACAGGAGGGGGACTAATGAAAAACTGTTTTTT. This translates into CASSLTLRDRRGTNEKLFF.

This chain's CDR3 is CAWSVSRAGELFF. The DNA for the CDR3 is TGTGCCTGGAGTGTAAGCAGGGCCGGGGAGCTGTTTTTT. V is TRBV30 and J is TRBJ2-2; the D gene is possibly TRBD1 (5 bases). The CDR3 extends over 13 amino acids. Trimming stripped 0 bases from V and 6 bases from J, with 8 bases between. Germline V CDR1 and CDR2: GTSNPN, SVGIG (reference sequence).

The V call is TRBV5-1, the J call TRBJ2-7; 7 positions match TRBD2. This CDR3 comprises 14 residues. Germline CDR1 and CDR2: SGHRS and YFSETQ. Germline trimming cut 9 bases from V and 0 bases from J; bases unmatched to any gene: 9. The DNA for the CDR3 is TGCGCCACCGGCACTAGCGTCATCTCCTACGAGCAGTACTTC. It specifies CATGTSVISYEQYF.

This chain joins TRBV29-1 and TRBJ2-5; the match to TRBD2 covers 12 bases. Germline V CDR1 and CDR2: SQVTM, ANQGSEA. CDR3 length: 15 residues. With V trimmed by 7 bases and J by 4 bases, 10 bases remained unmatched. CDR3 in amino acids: CSAPSPTSGRETQYF. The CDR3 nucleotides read TGCAGCGCCCCATCTCCGACTAGCGGGAGAGAGACCCAGTACTTC. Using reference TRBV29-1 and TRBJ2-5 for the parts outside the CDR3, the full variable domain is SAVISQKPSRDICQRGTSLTIQCQVDSQVTMMFWYRQQPGQSLTLIATANQGSEATYESGFVIDKFPISRPNLTFSTLTVSNMSPEDSSIYLCSAPSPTSGRETQYFGPGTRLLVL.

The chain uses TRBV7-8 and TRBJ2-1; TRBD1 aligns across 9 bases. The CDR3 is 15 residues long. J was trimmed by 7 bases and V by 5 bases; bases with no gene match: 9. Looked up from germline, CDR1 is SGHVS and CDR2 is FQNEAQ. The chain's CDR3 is CASSNRDRVMNEQFF. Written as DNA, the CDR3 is TGTGCCAGCAGCAACCGGGACAGGGTTATGAATGAGCAGTTCTTC.

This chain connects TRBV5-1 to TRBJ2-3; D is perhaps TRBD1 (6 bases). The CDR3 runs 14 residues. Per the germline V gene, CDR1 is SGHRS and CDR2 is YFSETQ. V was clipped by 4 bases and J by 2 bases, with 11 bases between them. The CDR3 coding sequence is TGCGCCAGCAGCGTAGACAGGAACACAGATACGCAGTATTTT. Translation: CASSVDRNTDTQYF.

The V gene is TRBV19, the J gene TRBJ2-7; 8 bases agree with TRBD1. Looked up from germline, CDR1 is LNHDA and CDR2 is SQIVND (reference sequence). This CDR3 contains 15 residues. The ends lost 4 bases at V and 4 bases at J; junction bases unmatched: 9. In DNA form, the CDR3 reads TGTGCCAGTAGTAGGTCAGGGGGCGCGGATTACGAGCAGTACTTC. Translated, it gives CASSRSGGADYEQYF.

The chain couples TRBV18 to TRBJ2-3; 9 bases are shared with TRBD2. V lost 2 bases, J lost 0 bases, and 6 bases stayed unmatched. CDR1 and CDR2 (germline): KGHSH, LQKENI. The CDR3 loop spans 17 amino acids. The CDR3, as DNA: TGTGCCAGCTCACCAACCCTAGCGGGAAGTAGCACAGATACGCAGTATTTT. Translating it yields CASSPTLAGSSTDTQYF.

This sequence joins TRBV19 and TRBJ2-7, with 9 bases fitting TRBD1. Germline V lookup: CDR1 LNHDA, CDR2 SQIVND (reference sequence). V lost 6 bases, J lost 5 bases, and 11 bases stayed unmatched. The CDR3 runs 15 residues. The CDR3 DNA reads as TGTGCCAGTAGCGCCCTACCGGGACAGGGCCACGAGCAGTACTTC. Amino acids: CASSALPGQGHEQYF.

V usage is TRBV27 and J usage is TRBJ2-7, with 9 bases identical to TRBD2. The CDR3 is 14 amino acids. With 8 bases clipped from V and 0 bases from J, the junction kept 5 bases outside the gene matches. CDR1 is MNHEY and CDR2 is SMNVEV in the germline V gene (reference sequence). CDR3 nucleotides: TGTGCCAGCGGCCTAGCGGGAACCTCCTACGAGCAGTACTTC. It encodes CASGLAGTSYEQYF.

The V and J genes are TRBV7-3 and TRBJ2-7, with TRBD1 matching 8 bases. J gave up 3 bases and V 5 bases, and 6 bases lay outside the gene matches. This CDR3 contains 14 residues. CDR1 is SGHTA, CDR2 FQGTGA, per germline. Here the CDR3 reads CASSQTGERYEQYF. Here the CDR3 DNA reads TGTGCCAGCAGCCAGACAGGGGAACGCTACGAGCAGTACTTC. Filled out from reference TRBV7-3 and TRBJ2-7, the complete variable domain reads GAGVSQTPSNKVTEKGKYVELRCDPISGHTALYWYRQSLGQGPEFLIYFQGTGAADDSGLPNDRFFAVRPEGSVSTLKIQRTERGDSAVYLCASSQTGERYEQYFGPGTRLTVT.

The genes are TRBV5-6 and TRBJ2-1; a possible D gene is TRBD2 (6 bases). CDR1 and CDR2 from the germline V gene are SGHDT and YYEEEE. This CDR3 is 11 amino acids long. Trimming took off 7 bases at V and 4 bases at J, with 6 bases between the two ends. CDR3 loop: CASGTYNEQFF. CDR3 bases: TGTGCCAGCGGGACTTACAATGAGCAGTTCTTC.